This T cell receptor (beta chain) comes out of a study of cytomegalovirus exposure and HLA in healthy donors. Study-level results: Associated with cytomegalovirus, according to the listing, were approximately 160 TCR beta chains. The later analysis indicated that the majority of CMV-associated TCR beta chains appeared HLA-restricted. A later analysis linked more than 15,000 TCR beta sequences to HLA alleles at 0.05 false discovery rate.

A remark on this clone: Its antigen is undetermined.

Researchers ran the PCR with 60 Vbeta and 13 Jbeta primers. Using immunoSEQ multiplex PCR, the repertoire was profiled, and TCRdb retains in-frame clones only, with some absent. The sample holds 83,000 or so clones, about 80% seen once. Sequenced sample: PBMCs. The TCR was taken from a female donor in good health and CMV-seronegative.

This CDR3 is CATSRDVNVGYTF. The DNA for the CDR3 is TGTGCCACCAGCAGAGATGTAAATGTGGGCTACACCTTC. The chain is built from TRBV15 and TRBJ1-2; no firm D call. V was shortened by 0 bases and J by 8 bases, with 10 bases between the two germline ends. The CDR3 is made up of 13 amino acids. CDR1 is LNHNV, CDR2 YYDKDF, per germline (reference sequence).